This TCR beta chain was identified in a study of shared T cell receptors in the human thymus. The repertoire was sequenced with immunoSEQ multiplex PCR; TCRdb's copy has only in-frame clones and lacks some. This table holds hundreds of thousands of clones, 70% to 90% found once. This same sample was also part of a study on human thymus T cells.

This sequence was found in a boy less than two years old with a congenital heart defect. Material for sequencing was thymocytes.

The CDR3 DNA is TGTGCCAGCAGCTACGGGACTACACGTGAGCAGTTCTTC. Amino acids: CASSYGTTREQFF. The V gene is TRBV11-2, the J gene TRBJ2-1; TRBD2 aligns across 7 bases. Trimming took 4 bases from V and 9 from J; bases not matched to a gene: 6. The CDR3 has 13 residues. Germline loops: CDR1 SGHAT, CDR2 FQNNGV. The full variable domain, rest sourced from reference TRBV11-2 and TRBJ2-1, is EAGVAQSPRYKIIEKRQSVAFWCNPISGHATLYWYQQILGQGPKLLIQFQNNGVVDDSQLPKDRFSAERLKGVDSTLKIQPAKLEDSAVYLCASSYGTTREQFFGPGTRLTVL.